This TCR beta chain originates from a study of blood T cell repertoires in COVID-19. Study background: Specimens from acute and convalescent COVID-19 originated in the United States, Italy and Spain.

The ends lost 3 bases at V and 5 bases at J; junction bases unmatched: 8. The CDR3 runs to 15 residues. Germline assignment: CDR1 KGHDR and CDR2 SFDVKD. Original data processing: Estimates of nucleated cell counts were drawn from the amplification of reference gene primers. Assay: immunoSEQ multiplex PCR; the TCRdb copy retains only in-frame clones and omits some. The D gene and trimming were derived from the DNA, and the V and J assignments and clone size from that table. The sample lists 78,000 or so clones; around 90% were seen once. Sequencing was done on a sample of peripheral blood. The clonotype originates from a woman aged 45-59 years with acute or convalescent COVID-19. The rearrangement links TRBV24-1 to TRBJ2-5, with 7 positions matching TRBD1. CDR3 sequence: CATSDLNDRAETQYF. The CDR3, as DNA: TGTGCCACCAGTGATCTAAACGACAGGGCGGAGACCCAGTACTTC.